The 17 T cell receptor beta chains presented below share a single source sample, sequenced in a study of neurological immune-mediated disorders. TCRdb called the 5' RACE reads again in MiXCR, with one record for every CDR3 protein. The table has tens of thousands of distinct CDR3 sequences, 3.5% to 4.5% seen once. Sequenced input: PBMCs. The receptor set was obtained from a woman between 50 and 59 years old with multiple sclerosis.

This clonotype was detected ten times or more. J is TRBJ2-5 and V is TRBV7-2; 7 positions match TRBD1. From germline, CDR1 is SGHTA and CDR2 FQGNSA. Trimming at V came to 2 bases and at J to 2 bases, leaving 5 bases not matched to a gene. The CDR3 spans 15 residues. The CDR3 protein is CASSLWGQSQETQYF. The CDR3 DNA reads TGTGCCAGCAGCTTATGGGGACAGTCACAAGAGACCCAGTACTTC.

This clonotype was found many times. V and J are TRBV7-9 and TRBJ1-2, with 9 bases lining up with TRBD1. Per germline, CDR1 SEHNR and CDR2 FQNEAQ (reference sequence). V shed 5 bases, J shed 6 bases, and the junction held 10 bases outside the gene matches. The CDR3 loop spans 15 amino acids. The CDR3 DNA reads TGTGCCAGCAGCCGTGACAGGGGGACTGCCCATGGCTACACCTTC. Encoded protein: CASSRDRGTAHGYTF.

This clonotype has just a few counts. CDR3 coding DNA: TGCGCCAGCAGCTTGGCCGGATATGTGGGGACTGAAGCTTTCTTT. This translates into CASSLAGYVGTEAFF. The rearrangement joins TRBV5-1 to TRBJ1-1; D remains ambiguous. The germline gives CDR1 SGHRS, CDR2 YFSETQ. V lost 0 bases and J lost 5, with 14 bases in between. This CDR3 is 15 amino acids long.

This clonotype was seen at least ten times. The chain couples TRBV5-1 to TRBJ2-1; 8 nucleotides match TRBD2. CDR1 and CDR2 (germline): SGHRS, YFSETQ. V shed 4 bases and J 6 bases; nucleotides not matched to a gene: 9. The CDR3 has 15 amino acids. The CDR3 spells CASSISGTSGNEQFF. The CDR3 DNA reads TGCGCCAGCAGCATATCCGGGACTAGTGGCAATGAGCAGTTCTTC.

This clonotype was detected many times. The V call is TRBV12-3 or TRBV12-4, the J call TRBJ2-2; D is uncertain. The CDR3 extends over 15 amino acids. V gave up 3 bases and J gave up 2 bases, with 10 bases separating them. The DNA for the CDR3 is TGTGCCAGCAGTTTCCGTGCTCCTAACACCGGGGAGCTGTTTTTT. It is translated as CASSFRAPNTGELFF.

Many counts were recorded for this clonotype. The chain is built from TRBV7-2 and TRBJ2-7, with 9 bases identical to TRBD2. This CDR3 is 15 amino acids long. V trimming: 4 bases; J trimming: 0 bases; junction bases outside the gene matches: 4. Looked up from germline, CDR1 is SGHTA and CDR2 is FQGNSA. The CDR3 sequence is CASSWAGGSSYEQYF. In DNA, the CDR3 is TGTGCCAGCAGCTGGGCGGGGGGGAGCTCCTACGAGCAGTACTTC.

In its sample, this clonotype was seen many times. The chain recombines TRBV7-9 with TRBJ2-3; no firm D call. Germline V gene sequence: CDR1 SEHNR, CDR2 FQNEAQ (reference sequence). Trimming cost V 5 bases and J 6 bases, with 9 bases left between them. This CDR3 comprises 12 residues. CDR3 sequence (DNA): TGTGCCAGCAGCCCCCCCGTGGATACGCAGTATTTT. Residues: CASSPPVDTQYF.

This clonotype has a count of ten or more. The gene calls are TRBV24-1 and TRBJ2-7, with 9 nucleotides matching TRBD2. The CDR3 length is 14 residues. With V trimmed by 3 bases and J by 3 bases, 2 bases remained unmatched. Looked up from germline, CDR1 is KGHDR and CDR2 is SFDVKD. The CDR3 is CATSDPTSGYEQYF. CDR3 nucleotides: TGTGCCACCAGTGATCCGACTAGCGGCTACGAGCAGTACTTC.

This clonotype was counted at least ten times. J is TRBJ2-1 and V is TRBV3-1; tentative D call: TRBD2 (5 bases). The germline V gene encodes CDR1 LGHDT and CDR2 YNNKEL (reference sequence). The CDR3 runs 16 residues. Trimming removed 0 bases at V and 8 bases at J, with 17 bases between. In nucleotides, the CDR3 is TGTGCCAGCAGCCAAGACTTCGCTAGCTCGCTCGATGAGCAGTTCTTC. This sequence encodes CASSQDFASSLDEQFF.

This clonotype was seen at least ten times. The CDR3 region has the DNA TGTGCCAGCAGCTTATCCTTAGATCATGAGCAGTTCTTC. This codes for CASSLSLDHEQFF. J is TRBJ2-1 and V is TRBV7-2; D not certain. Trimming took off 2 bases at V and 8 bases at J, with 10 bases between the two ends. There are 13 residues in the CDR3. Germline CDR1 SGHTA, CDR2 FQGNSA. The full variable domain, in which reference TRBV7-2 and TRBJ2-1 provide the parts outside the CDR3, is GAGVSQSPSNKVTEKGKDVELRCDPISGHTALYWYRQSLGQGLEFLIYFQGNSAPDKSGLPSDRFSAERTGGSVSTLTIQRTQQEDSAVYLCASSLSLDHEQFFGPGTRLTVL.

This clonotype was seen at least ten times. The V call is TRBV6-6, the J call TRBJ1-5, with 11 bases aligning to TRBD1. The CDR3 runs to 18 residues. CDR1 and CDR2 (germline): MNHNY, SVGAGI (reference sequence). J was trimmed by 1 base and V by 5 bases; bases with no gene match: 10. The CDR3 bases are TGTGCCAGCAGTACCTGGACAGGGGGCAGGAGAAGCAATCAGCCCCAGCATTTT. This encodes CASSTWTGGRRSNQPQHF.

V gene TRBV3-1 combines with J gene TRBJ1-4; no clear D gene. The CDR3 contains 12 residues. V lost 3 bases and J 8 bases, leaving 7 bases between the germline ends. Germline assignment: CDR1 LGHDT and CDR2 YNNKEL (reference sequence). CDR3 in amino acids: CASSQVGEKLFF. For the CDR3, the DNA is TGTGCCAGCAGCCAGGTGGGGGAAAAACTGTTTTTT.

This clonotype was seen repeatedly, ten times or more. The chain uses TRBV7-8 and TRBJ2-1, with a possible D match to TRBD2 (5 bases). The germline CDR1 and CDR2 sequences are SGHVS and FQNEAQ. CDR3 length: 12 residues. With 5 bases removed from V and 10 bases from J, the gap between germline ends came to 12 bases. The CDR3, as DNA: TGTGCCAGCAGCCAAGGGAGTGGGGAGCAGTTCTTC. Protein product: CASSQGSGEQFF. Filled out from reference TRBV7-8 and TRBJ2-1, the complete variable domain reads GAGVSQSPRYKVAKRGQDVALRCDPISGHVSLFWYQQALGQGPEFLTYFQNEAQLDKSGLPSDRFFAERPEGSVSTLKIQRTQQEDSAVYLCASSQGSGEQFFGPGTRLTVL.

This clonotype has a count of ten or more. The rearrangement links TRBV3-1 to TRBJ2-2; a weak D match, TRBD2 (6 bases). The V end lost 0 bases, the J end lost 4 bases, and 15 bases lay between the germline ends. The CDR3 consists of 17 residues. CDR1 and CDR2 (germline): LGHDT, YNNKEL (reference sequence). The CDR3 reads CASSQEGDFGGTGELFF. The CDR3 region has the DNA TGTGCCAGCAGCCAAGAAGGGGACTTCGGGGGCACCGGGGAGCTGTTTTTT.

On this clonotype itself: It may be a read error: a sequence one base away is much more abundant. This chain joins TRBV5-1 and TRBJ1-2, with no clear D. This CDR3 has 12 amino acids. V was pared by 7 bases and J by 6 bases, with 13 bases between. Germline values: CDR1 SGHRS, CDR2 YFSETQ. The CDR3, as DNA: TGCGCCAGCTTGTACCGTGGGAATGGCTACACCTTC. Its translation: CASLYRGNGYTF.

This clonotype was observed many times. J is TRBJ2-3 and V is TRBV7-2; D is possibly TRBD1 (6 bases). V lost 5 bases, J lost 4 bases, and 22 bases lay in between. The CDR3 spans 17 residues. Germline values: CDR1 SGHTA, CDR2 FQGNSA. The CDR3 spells CASSPRRQASGSDTQYF. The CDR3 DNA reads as TGTGCCAGCAGCCCCAGAAGACAGGCTTCGGGGTCAGATACGCAGTATTTT. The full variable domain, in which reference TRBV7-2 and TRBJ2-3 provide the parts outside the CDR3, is GAGVSQSPSNKVTEKGKDVELRCDPISGHTALYWYRQSLGQGLEFLIYFQGNSAPDKSGLPSDRFSAERTGGSVSTLTIQRTQQEDSAVYLCASSPRRQASGSDTQYFGPGTRLTVL.

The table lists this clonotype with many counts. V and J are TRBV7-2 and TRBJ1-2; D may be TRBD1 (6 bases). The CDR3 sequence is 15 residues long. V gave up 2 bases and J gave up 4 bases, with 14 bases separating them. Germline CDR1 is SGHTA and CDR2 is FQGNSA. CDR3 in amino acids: CASSLSLQGGYGYTF. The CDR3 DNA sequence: TGTGCCAGCAGCTTATCCTTACAGGGAGGCTATGGCTACACCTTC.